The text below deals with one TCR beta chain. Sequenced by immunoSEQ multiplex PCR; TCRdb stores in-frame clones only, minus some. This table has about 120,000 clones, around nine tenths appearing once. These data are taken from a study of PD-1 blockade in mismatch repair-deficient tumors. PCR or immunohistochemistry showed mismatch repair deficiency in every enrolled patient. Trimming removed 0 bases at V and 4 bases at J, with 8 bases between. The CDR3 consists of 14 residues. From germline, CDR1 is SGHVS and CDR2 FNYEAQ. Sample: peripheral blood, taken just under 74 weeks after starting pembrolizumab. The sequence was collected from an adult with mismatch repair-deficient cancer. The J gene is TRBJ2-3, the V gene TRBV7-6, with a tentative D call TRBD1 (5 bases). The CDR3 DNA is TGTGCCAGCAGCTTAGCTGACAGACCAGATACGCAGTATTTT. Amino acid sequence: CASSLADRPDTQYF.